Sequencing of this T cell receptor beta chain was carried out in a study of T cell changes during pregnancy in multiple sclerosis. The V end lost 1 base, the J end lost 2 bases, and 12 bases lay between the germline ends. This CDR3 contains 15 residues. CDR1 and CDR2 from the germline V gene are LGHNA and YSLEER. The assay was immunoSEQ multiplex PCR, and TCRdb's table has in-frame clones only and misses some. Among about 59,000 clones listed, about 94% were seen once. This chain connects TRBV4-3 to TRBJ2-7; D is possibly TRBD2 (5 bases). The sequence came from a female donor with multiple sclerosis, enrolled in a pregnancy study. Sequencing was performed on CD8+ T cells from peripheral blood mononuclear cells, taken after pregnancy. CDR3: CASSQGTGSPYEQYF. The CDR3 DNA sequence: TGCGCCAGCAGCCAAGGGACGGGATCTCCCTACGAGCAGTACTTC.